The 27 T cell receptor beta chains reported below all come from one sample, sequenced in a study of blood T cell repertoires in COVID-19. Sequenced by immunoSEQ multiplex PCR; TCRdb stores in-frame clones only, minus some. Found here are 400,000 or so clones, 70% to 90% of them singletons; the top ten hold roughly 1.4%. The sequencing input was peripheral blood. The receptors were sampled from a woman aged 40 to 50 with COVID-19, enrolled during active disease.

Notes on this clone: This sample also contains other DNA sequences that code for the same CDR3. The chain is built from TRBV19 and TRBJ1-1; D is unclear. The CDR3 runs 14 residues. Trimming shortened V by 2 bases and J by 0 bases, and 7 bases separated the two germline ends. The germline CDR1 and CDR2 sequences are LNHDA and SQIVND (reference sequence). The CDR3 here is CASSIRGLNTEAFF. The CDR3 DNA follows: TGTGCCAGTAGTATACGAGGTTTGAACACTGAAGCTTTCTTT.

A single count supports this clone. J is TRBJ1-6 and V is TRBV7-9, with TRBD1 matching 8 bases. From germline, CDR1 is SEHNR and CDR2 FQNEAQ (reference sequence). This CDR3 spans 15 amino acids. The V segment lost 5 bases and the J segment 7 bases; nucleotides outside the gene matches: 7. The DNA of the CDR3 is TGTGCCAGCAGCCTGCTCAGACAGGGGAATTCACCCCTCCACTTT. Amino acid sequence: CASSLLRQGNSPLHF.

CDR3 DNA: TGTGCCTGGAGAACGGGACAGGGATACTATGGCTACACCTTC. It translates to CAWRTGQGYYGYTF. This sequence joins TRBV30 and TRBJ1-2; TRBD1 aligns across 9 bases. Trimming cost V 3 bases and J 3 bases; bases outside gene matches: 5. Per the germline V gene, CDR1 is GTSNPN and CDR2 is SVGIG (reference sequence). The CDR3 totals 14 residues.

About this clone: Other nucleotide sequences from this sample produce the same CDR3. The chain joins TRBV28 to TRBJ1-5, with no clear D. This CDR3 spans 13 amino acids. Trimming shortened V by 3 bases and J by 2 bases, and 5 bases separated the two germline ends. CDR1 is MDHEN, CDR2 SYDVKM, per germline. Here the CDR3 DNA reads TGTGCCAGCAGTTTTCCTGGCAATCAGCCCCAGCATTTT. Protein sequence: CASSFPGNQPQHF.

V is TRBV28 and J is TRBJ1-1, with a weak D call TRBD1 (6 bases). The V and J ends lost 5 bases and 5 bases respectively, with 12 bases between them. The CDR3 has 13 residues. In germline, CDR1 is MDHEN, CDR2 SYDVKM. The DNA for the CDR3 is TGTGCCAGCAGTAAAAACAGGGAAACTGAAGCTTTCTTT. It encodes CASSKNRETEAFF.

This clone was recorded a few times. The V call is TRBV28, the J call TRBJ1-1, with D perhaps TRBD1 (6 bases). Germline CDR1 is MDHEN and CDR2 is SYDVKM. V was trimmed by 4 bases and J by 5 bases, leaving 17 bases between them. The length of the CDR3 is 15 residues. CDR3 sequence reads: CASSSPTGFLTEAFF. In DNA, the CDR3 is TGTGCCAGCAGTTCTCCTACAGGGTTTCTGACTGAAGCTTTCTTT.

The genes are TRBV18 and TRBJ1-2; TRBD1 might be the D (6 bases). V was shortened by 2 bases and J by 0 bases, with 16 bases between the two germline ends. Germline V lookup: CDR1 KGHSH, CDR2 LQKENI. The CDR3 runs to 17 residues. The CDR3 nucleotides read TGTGCCAGCTCACCAAGCGGGACACCGCCCTCTAACTATGGCTACACCTTC. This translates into CASSPSGTPPSNYGYTF.

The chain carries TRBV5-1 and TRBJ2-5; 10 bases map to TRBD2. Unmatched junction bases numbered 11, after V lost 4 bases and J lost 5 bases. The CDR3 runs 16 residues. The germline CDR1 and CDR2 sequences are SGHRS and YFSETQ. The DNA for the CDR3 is TGCGCCAGCAGCCACGGGACTAGCGCTTTGGGGGAGACCCAGTACTTC. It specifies CASSHGTSALGETQYF.

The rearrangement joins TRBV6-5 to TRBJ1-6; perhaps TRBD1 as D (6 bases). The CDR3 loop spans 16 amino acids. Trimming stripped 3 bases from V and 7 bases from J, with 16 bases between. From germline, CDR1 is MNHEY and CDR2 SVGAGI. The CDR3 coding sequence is TGTGCCAGCAGTTATATGGGGGGGGCGAGGAATTCACCCCTCCACTTT. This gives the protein CASSYMGGARNSPLHF.

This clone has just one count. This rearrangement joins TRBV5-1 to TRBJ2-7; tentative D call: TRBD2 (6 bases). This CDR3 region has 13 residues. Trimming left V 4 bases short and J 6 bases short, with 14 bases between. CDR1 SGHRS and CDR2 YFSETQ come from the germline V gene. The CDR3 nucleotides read TGCGCCAGCAGCGAGACTAGTACGTCCGAGCAGTACTTC. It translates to CASSETSTSEQYF.

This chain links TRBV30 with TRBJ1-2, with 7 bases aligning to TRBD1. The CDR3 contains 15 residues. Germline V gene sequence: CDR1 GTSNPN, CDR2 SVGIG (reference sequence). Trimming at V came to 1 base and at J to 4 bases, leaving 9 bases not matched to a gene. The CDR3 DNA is TGTGCCTGGAGTGCGGGACAGTCTTCCTTCTATGGCTACACCTTC. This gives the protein CAWSAGQSSFYGYTF.

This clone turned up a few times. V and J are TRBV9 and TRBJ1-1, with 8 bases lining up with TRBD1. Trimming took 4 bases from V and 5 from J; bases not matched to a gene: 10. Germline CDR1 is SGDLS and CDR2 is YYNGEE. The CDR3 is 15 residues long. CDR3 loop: CASSLEDRAWTEAFF. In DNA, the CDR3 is TGTGCCAGCAGCTTAGAGGACAGGGCATGGACTGAAGCTTTCTTT.

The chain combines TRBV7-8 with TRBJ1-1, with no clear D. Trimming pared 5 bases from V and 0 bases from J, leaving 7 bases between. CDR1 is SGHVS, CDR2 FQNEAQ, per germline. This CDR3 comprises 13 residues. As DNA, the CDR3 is TGTGCCAGCAGCGCCCACATGAACACTGAAGCTTTCTTT. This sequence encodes CASSAHMNTEAFF.

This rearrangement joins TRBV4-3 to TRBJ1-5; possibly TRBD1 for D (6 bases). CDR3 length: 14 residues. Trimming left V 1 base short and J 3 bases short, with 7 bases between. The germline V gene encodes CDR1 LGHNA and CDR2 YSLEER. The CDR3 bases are TGCGCCAGCAGCCAAGGACAGGCCAATCAGCCCCAGCATTTT. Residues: CASSQGQANQPQHF.

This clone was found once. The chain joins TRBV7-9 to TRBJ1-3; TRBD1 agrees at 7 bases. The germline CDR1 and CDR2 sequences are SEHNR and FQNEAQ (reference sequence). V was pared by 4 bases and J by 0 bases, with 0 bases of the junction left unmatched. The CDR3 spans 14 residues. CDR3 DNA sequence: TGTGCCAGCAGCTGGACAGGCTCTGGAAACACCATATATTTT. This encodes CASSWTGSGNTIYF.

This CDR3 is CASSGGTGQANTEAFF. CDR3 nucleotide sequence: TGTGCCAGTAGTGGGGGGACGGGACAGGCGAACACTGAAGCTTTCTTT. The chain combines TRBV19 with TRBJ1-1, with 8 bases that match TRBD1. The CDR3 length is 16 residues. The germline V gene encodes CDR1 LNHDA and CDR2 SQIVND (reference sequence). V was clipped by 5 bases and J by 1 base; unmatched bases: 9.

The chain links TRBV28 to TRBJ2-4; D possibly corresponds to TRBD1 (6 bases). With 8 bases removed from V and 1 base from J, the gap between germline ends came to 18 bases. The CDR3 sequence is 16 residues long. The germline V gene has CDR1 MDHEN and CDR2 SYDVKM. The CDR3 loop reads CASGEQGLWAKNIQYF. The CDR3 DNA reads TGTGCCAGCGGAGAACAGGGTTTATGGGCCAAAAACATTCAGTACTTC.

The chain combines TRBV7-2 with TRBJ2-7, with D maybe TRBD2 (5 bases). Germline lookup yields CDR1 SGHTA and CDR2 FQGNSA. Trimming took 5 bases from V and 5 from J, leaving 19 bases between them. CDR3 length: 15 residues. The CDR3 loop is CASSITRAETHEQYF. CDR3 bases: TGTGCCAGCAGCATCACTAGAGCTGAAACCCACGAGCAGTACTTC.

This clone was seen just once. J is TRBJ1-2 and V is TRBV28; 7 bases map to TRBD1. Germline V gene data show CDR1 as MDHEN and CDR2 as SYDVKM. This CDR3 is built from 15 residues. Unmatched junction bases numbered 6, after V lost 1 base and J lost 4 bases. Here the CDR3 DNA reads TGTGCCAGCAGTTTATTAGCCGGACAGGTCTATGGCTACACCTTC. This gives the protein CASSLLAGQVYGYTF.

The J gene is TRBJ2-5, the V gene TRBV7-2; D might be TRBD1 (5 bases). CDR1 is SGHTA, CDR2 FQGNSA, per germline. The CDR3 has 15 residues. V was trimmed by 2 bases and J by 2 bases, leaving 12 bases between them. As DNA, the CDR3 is TGTGCCAGCAGCTTACTCGGACGGACACAAGAGACCCAGTACTTC. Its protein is CASSLLGRTQETQYF.

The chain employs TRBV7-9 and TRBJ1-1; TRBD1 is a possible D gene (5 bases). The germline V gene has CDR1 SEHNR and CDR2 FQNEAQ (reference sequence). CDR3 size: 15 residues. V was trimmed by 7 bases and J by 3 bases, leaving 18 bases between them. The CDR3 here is CASTFRQGGDTEAFF. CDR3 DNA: TGTGCCAGCACCTTTCGGCAGGGTGGGGACACTGAAGCTTTCTTT.

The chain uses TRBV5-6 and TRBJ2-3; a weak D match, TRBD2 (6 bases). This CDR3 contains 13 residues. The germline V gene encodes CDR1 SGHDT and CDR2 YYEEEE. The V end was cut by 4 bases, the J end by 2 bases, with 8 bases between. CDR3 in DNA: TGTGCCAGCAGCCCGGGGGACACAGATACGCAGTATTTT. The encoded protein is CASSPGDTDTQYF. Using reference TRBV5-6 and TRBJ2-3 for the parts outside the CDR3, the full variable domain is DAGVTQSPTHLIKTRGQQVTLRCSPKSGHDTVSWYQQALGQGPQFIFQYYEEEERQRGNFPDRFSGHQFPNYSSELNVNALLLGDSALYLCASSPGDTDTQYFGPGTRLTVL.

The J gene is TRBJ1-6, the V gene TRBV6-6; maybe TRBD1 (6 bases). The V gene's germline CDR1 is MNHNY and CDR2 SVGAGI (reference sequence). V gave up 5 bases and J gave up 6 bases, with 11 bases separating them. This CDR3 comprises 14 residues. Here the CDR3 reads CASSRGGGNSPLHF. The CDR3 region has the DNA TGTGCCAGCAGTCGAGGGGGAGGTAATTCACCCCTCCACTTT.

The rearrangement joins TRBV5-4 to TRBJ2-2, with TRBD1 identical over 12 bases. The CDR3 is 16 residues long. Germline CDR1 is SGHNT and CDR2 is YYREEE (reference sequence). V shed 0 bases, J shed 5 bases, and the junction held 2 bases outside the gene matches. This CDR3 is CASSLVGQGATGELFF. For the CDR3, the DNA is TGTGCCAGCAGCTTGGTGGGACAGGGGGCAACCGGGGAGCTGTTTTTT.

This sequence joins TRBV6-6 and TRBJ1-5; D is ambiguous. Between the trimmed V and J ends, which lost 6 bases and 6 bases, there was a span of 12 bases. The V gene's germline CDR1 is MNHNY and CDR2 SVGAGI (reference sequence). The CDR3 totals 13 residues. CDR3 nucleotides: TGTGCCAGCAGGTTATACTCCCCTCAGCCCCAGCATTTT. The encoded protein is CASRLYSPQPQHF.

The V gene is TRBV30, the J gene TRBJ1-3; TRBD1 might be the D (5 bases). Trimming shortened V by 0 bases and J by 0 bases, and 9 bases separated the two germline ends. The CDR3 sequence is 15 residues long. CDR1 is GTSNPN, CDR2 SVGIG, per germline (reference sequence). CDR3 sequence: CAWSVQQGSGNTIYF. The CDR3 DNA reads TGTGCCTGGAGTGTACAGCAGGGCTCTGGAAACACCATATATTTT.

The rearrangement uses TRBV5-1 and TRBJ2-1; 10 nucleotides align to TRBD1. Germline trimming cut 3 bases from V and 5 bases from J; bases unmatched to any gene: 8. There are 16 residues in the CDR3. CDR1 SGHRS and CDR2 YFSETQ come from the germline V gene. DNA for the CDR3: TGCGCCAGCAGCTATTCCGGGACAGGGGCTGACAATGAGCAGTTCTTC. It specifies CASSYSGTGADNEQFF.